This TCR beta chain was captured by sequencing in a study of beta chain features in type 1 diabetes. Reverse transcribing all isolated RNA meant expressed TCRB transcripts were sequenced. Some 4 million reads were obtained on average from naive, central memory and regulatory T cell samples. Assay used: immunoSEQ multiplex PCR; TCRdb lists only in-frame clones, some missing. Of about 340,000 clones in the sample, 13% were seen once. Regarding the study as a whole: With patients and controls alike, PCR might favor shorter templates to an equal degree. In every one of the four CD4+ subsets, TCRB CDR3s were moderately but significantly shorter in Type 1 diabetes patients. A greater similarity of naive, central memory and Treg TCRB repertoires was seen among patients than among healthy donors.

Trimming removed 0 bases from V and 10 bases from J, with 11 bases in between. CDR3 size: 13 residues. Germline V lookup: CDR1 SGDLS, CDR2 YYNGEE. Populations isolated by sorting all had purity greater than 95%. In this sample, this clone turned up a few times. No antigen is known for it. The sequenced sample consisted of naive CD4+ T cells from blood. The origin of this receptor is a woman under 30 with type 1 diabetes. The V gene is TRBV9, the J gene TRBJ2-1; D not resolved. For the CDR3, the DNA is TGTGCCAGCAGCGTAGGGCCTCTCGGGGAGCAGTTCTTC. Its protein is CASSVGPLGEQFF. The variable domain in full, completed from reference TRBV9 and TRBJ2-1, reads DSGVTQTPKHLITATGQRVTLRCSPRSGDLSVYWYQQSLDQGLQFLIQYYNGEERAKGNILERFSAQQFPDLHSELNLSSLELGDSALYFCASSVGPLGEQFFGPGTRLTVL.